This passage covers 2 T cell receptor beta chains from one sample sequenced in a study of siplizumab effects on memory and regulatory T cells. Profiling relied on immunoSEQ multiplex PCR, and the TCRdb table lists in-frame clones only, not all of them. This table has about 64,000 clones, around 96% appearing once. Sequenced sample: naive CD8+ T cells sorted from blood. These TCRs come from a human donor in good health.

The chain joins TRBV4-2 to TRBJ2-7; D is tentatively TRBD1 or TRBD2 (5 bases each). Trimming took 0 bases from V and 6 from J, leaving 12 bases between them. The CDR3 contains 14 residues. Per the germline V gene, CDR1 is LGHNA and CDR2 is YNFKEQ. This CDR3 is CASSQDRDHSEQYF. The CDR3 coding sequence is TGTGCCAGCAGCCAAGACCGGGACCATAGCGAGCAGTACTTC.

The chain recombines TRBV5-4 with TRBJ2-1; TRBD1 matches 8 bases. Trimming took 6 bases from V and 6 from J; bases not matched to a gene: 8. Germline CDR1 and CDR2: SGHNT and YYREEE (reference sequence). The CDR3 has 14 amino acids. The DNA for the CDR3 is TGTGCCAGCACCCCGACAGGGGATGGCAATGAGCAGTTCTTC. Translated, it gives CASTPTGDGNEQFF.